This T cell receptor (beta chain) originates from a study of beta chain features in type 1 diabetes. Across the study: No patient-donor differences in age, gender, total cells or subset yield.

What was sequenced were expressed TCRB transcripts, since all of the isolated RNA had been reverse transcribed. The method was immunoSEQ multiplex PCR; TCRdb's version includes in-frame clones alone and lacks a portion of them. The sample contains 640,000 or so clones, roughly 13% of which appear only once. About this clone itself: Its antigen is unknown.

The CDR3 contains 13 residues. V lost 6 bases and J 1 base, leaving 4 bases between the germline ends. Looked up from germline, CDR1 is SEHNR and CDR2 is FQNEAQ (reference sequence). CD4+ cells of the naive, central memory, regulatory and stem cell-like memory types were sorted via CD45RO/CCR7/CD25/CD127/CD95/CD27. Study-wide results and caveats: Within each of all four CD4+ subsets, Type 1 diabetes patients had TCRB CDR3s that were moderately but significantly shorter.

The chain employs TRBV7-9 and TRBJ1-6; D remains ambiguous. Sequencing was performed on naive CD4+ T cells from blood. The receptor was derived from a man younger than 30 with type 1 diabetes. CDR3 nucleotides: TGTGCCAGCAGGGGTTCCTATAATTCACCCCTCCACTTT. Translation gives CASRGSYNSPLHF.